The 19 T cell receptor beta chains in this list originate from one sample, sequenced in a study of PD-1 blockade in mismatch repair-deficient tumors. The protocol was immunoSEQ multiplex PCR, while the TCRdb copy is restricted to in-frame clones and leaves out a portion. Of 76,000 or so clones listed, about 82% are singletons. Sequenced material: peripheral blood, taken 44 weeks after starting pembrolizumab. The receptors were sampled from an adult with mismatch repair-deficient cancer.

The chain recombines TRBV19 with TRBJ1-5; 9 bases align to TRBD1. The CDR3 runs to 15 residues. J was trimmed by 0 bases and V by 7 bases; bases with no gene match: 4. The germline CDR1 and CDR2 sequences are LNHDA and SQIVND (reference sequence). The CDR3 coding sequence is TGTGCCAGTACCCGGACAGGGGATAGCAATCAGCCCCAGCATTTT. Its translation is CASTRTGDSNQPQHF.

The chain couples TRBV5-1 to TRBJ2-6; perhaps TRBD2 as D (5 bases). V lost 2 bases and J 2 bases, leaving 11 bases between the germline ends. Germline V gene sequence: CDR1 SGHRS, CDR2 YFSETQ. The CDR3 loop spans 16 amino acids. The CDR3 loop reads CASSFSASTGANVLTF. CDR3 nucleotides: TGCGCCAGCAGCTTTAGCGCTTCGACTGGGGCCAACGTCCTGACTTTC.

The chain is built from TRBV11-2 and TRBJ2-1, with D perhaps assigned TRBD1 or TRBD2 (7 bases each). Germline V gives CDR1 SGHAT, CDR2 FQNNGV. Deletions cut 4 bases from V and 6 bases from J, with 22 bases between. The CDR3 length is 17 residues. CDR3 protein: CASSSPGGTVYSNEQFF. CDR3 bases: TGTGCCAGCAGCTCGCCCGGGGGGACAGTGTATAGCAATGAGCAGTTCTTC.

J is TRBJ2-3 and V is TRBV9, with D unresolved. V shed 0 bases and J shed 6 bases, with 11 bases lying between them. The CDR3 covers 14 residues. Germline CDR1 is SGDLS and CDR2 is YYNGEE. This CDR3 reads CASSVEADLDTQYF. CDR3 DNA sequence: TGTGCCAGCAGCGTAGAGGCGGATCTGGATACGCAGTATTTT. The whole variable domain, remainder taken from reference TRBV9 and TRBJ2-3, is DSGVTQTPKHLITATGQRVTLRCSPRSGDLSVYWYQQSLDQGLQFLIQYYNGEERAKGNILERFSAQQFPDLHSELNLSSLELGDSALYFCASSVEADLDTQYFGPGTRLTVL.

This clone was observed a handful of times. The chain has TRBV5-4 and TRBJ1-2; unclear D gene. This CDR3 is 13 amino acids long. The V gene's germline CDR1 is SGHNT and CDR2 YYREEE (reference sequence). Trimming removed 0 bases from V and 6 bases from J, with 9 bases in between. The CDR3 protein is CASSLGVTDGYTF. CDR3 nucleotides: TGTGCCAGCAGCTTGGGGGTCACAGATGGCTACACCTTC.

The V gene is TRBV12-5, the J gene TRBJ1-5; 8 bases fit TRBD1. CDR3 size: 17 residues. CDR1 and CDR2 from the germline V gene are LGHNT and FRNRAP. V was clipped by 4 bases and J by 4 bases; unmatched bases: 12. The DNA for the CDR3 is TGTGCTAGTGGTTCGACCTATAGACAGGGGAAAAATCAGCCCCAGCATTTT. It yields the protein CASGSTYRQGKNQPQHF.

The V and J genes are TRBV4-1 and TRBJ2-3, with TRBD2 matching 9 bases. This CDR3 is built from 17 residues. The germline V gene has CDR1 MGHRA and CDR2 YSYEKL. The V and J ends lost 0 bases and 5 bases, in that order; junction bases with no gene match: 9. This CDR3 reads CASSQDHGREGGDTQYF. DNA of the CDR3: TGCGCCAGCAGCCAAGATCATGGGCGGGAGGGGGGAGATACGCAGTATTTT.

J is TRBJ1-4 and V is TRBV20-1; D is perhaps TRBD1 (5 bases). CDR1 DFQATT and CDR2 SNEGSKA come from the germline V gene (reference sequence). The CDR3 is 11 residues long. CDR3 coding DNA: TGCAGCACAGGACGGGGTGAAAAACTGTTTTTT. This gives the protein CSTGRGEKLFF.

V gene TRBV6-6 combines with J gene TRBJ2-2; no definite D call. Trimming pared 5 bases from V and 3 bases from J, leaving 4 bases between. CDR1 and CDR2 (germline): MNHNY, SVGAGI (reference sequence). The CDR3 loop spans 12 amino acids. The CDR3 nucleotides are TGTGCCAGCAGTCGTGACACCGGGGAGCTGTTTTTT. Its translation is CASSRDTGELFF.

This chain connects TRBV7-9 to TRBJ1-1, with D hard to call. V was clipped by 5 bases and J by 0 bases, with 7 bases between them. Germline V lookup: CDR1 SEHNR, CDR2 FQNEAQ (reference sequence). This CDR3 region has 13 residues. The CDR3 nucleotides read TGTGCCAGCAGCCCTAAGGTGAACACTGAAGCTTTCTTT. The encoded protein is CASSPKVNTEAFF. Full variable domain (rest looked up from reference TRBV7-9 and TRBJ1-1): DTGVSQNPRHKITKRGQNVTFRCDPISEHNRLYWYRQTLGQGPEFLTYFQNEAQLEKSRLLSDRFSAERPKGSFSTLEIQRTEQGDSAMYLCASSPKVNTEAFFGQGTRLTVV.

V and J are TRBV4-3 and TRBJ1-1; perhaps TRBD1 as D (6 bases). CDR3 size: 18 residues. Germline V gene lookup returns CDR1 LGHNA and CDR2 YSLEER. With 0 bases removed from V and 0 bases from J, the gap between germline ends came to 17 bases. This CDR3 reads CASSQDLGGGTMNTEAFF. DNA for the CDR3: TGCGCCAGCAGCCAAGACTTGGGAGGGGGGACCATGAACACTGAAGCTTTCTTT.

This chain connects TRBV7-9 to TRBJ2-3; TRBD2 agrees at 7 bases. The CDR3 length is 13 residues. Germline V gene lookup returns CDR1 SEHNR and CDR2 FQNEAQ (reference sequence). Trimming took 10 bases from V and 6 from J; bases not matched to a gene: 10. The CDR3 sequence: CATTPGAGDTQYF. In nucleotides, the CDR3 is TGTGCCACCACCCCGGGAGCGGGGGATACGCAGTATTTT.

The gene calls are TRBV11-2 and TRBJ1-2; 8 bases line up with TRBD1. Trimming at V came to 1 base and at J to 2 bases, leaving 6 bases not matched to a gene. The V gene's germline CDR1 is SGHAT and CDR2 FQNNGV. The CDR3 length is 16 residues. The CDR3 bases are TGTGCCAGCAGCTTAGGGACAGGGCTGGCGAACTATGGCTACACCTTC. Encoded protein: CASSLGTGLANYGYTF.

As DNA, the CDR3 is TGTGCCAGCACCCTTGGACAGGGCTACACTGAAGCTTTCTTT. Protein product: CASTLGQGYTEAFF. The rearrangement uses TRBV5-4 and TRBJ1-1; 8 positions match TRBD1. There are 14 residues in the CDR3. Germline values: CDR1 SGHNT, CDR2 YYREEE (reference sequence). The V segment lost 6 bases and the J segment 3 bases; nucleotides outside the gene matches: 7.

CDR3 residues: CATSRDGGRRTGELFF. The CDR3, as DNA: TGTGCCACCAGCAGAGACGGCGGGAGAAGGACCGGGGAGCTGTTTTTT. The rearrangement uses TRBV15 and TRBJ2-2; 7 nucleotides agree with TRBD2. The CDR3 is made up of 16 amino acids. Germline-derived CDR1 and CDR2 are LNHNV and YYDKDF (reference sequence). V lost 0 bases, J lost 5 bases, and 6 bases stayed unmatched.

This chain joins TRBV5-1 and TRBJ1-1; D is undetermined. V was pared by 3 bases and J by 3 bases, with 9 bases between. This CDR3 is 13 amino acids long. Germline loops: CDR1 SGHRS, CDR2 YFSETQ. CDR3 sequence reads: CASSWRRDTEAFF. The CDR3 DNA sequence: TGCGCCAGCAGCTGGAGGCGGGACACTGAAGCTTTCTTT.

This chain links TRBV7-6 with TRBJ2-6; D is perhaps TRBD2 (5 bases). V was shortened by 5 bases and J by 3 bases, with 11 bases between the two germline ends. The germline CDR1 and CDR2 sequences are SGHVS and FNYEAQ. CDR3 length: 15 amino acids. The CDR3 loop reads CASSNLGSGANVLTF. The DNA for the CDR3 is TGTGCCAGCAGCAATCTAGGGAGTGGGGCCAACGTCCTGACTTTC.

The rearrangement joins TRBV6-5 to TRBJ2-7; D uncertain. V lost 6 bases, J lost 3 bases, and 15 bases lay in between. CDR3 length equals 14 residues. Germline assignment: CDR1 MNHEY and CDR2 SVGAGI. The CDR3 nucleotides are TGTGCCAGCAGCAATGGACCGCGCGGCTACGAGCAGTACTTC. It encodes CASSNGPRGYEQYF.

V gene TRBV5-5 combines with J gene TRBJ2-7; 13 bases are shared with TRBD2. Germline trimming cut 5 bases from V and 6 bases from J; bases unmatched to any gene: 11. Per germline, CDR1 SGHKS and CDR2 YYEKEE (reference sequence). The length of the CDR3 is 16 residues. The CDR3 DNA is TGTGCCAGCAGAATCGGACACGGACTAGCGGGAGCCGAGCAGTACTTC. Protein product: CASRIGHGLAGAEQYF.